The clone carrying this TCR beta chain appeared a single time. Its cognate antigen is unknown. The donors, nominally healthy at sampling, likely had unrecorded immune exposures. Use of 60 Vbeta and 13 Jbeta primers characterized the PCR. Profiling relied on immunoSEQ multiplex PCR, and the TCRdb table lists in-frame clones only, not all of them. The table shows about 190,000 clones, with more than 65% occurring only once. V gave up 2 bases and J gave up 8 bases, with 10 bases separating them. Germline values: CDR1 MNHNY, CDR2 SVGAGI (reference sequence). The CDR3 loop spans 14 amino acids. This entry is derived from a study of cytomegalovirus exposure and HLA in healthy donors. Study-wide results and caveats: Some TCR beta chains (roughly 160 of them) were listed as cytomegalovirus-associated.

The clonotype comes from a young woman in good health and CMV-seronegative. The rearrangement uses TRBV6-6 and TRBJ1-6; D perhaps matches TRBD1 (6 bases). Sequencing was carried out using PBMCs. CDR3 coding DNA: TGTGCCAGCAGTTACAGGGGGTTAGATTCACCCCTCCACTTT. It codes for CASSYRGLDSPLHF.